The 28 T cell receptor beta chains given below trace back to one sample, sequenced in a study of blood T cells in healthy people across ages. For the second PCR, which ran for roughly 6 to 12 cycles, a sample-barcoded 5' primer and a J-beta primer mix were used. One entry per CDR3 protein results from TCRdb running MiXCR on the 5' RACE reads. Of approximately 730,000 distinct CDR3 sequences in the sample, about 55% are singletons; the top ten hold about 38%. Sequencing was performed on blood. The receptors come from a man older than 75 in good health.

The V call is TRBV6-1, the J call TRBJ2-5, with 9 nucleotides matching TRBD1. This CDR3 comprises 17 residues. Trimming removed 2 bases from V and 1 base from J; junction bases left unmatched: 8. In germline, CDR1 is MNHNS, CDR2 SASEGT. DNA for the CDR3: TGTGCCAGCAGTGAAATCGGGACAGGGCATGCCCAAGAGACCCAGTACTTC. This translates into CASSEIGTGHAQETQYF.

A remark on this clonotype: One end of the junction is discordant with germline, which a read error may explain. The chain links TRBV2 to TRBJ2-7; D possibly corresponds to TRBD2 (7 bases). Germline V gene lookup returns CDR1 SNHLY and CDR2 FYNNEI. This CDR3 is 14 amino acids long. CDR3 in DNA: TGTGCCGGCAGTACCGGCGGGGGCGGCTACGAGCAGTACTTC. It encodes CAGSTGGGGYEQYF.

A single count supports this clonotype. V and J are TRBV2 and TRBJ2-5; D uncertain. The germline CDR1 and CDR2 sequences are SNHLY and FYNNEI. This CDR3 spans 14 amino acids. Trimming left V 7 bases short and J 5 bases short, with 17 bases between. CDR3 nucleotides: TGTGCCAGCACGTCCAGACGAAGTACGGAGACCCAGTACTTC. Its translation: CASTSRRSTETQYF.

The chain has TRBV30 and TRBJ2-5; no clear D. Looked up from germline, CDR1 is GTSNPN and CDR2 is SVGIG (reference sequence). Trimming left V 3 bases short and J 11 bases short, with 13 bases between. The CDR3 is 11 amino acids. The CDR3 loop is CAWRVSEKQYF. CDR3 DNA: TGTGCCTGGAGGGTTTCGGAGAAGCAGTACTTC. The full variable domain, rest sourced from reference TRBV30 and TRBJ2-5, is SQTIHQWPATLVQPVGSPLSLECTVEGTSNPNLYWYRQAAGRGLQLLFYSVGIGQISSEVPQNLSASRPQDRQFILSSKKLLLSDSGFYLCAWRVSEKQYFGPGTRLLVL.

This clonotype was detected a few times. The rearrangement joins TRBV12-3 or TRBV12-4 to TRBJ2-5; D assignment may be TRBD1 or TRBD2 (6 bases each). The CDR3 is 12 residues long. V lost 6 bases and J 13 bases, leaving 18 bases between the germline ends. CDR3 region: CASSNGQRVPYF. In nucleotides, the CDR3 is TGTGCCAGCAGCAACGGACAGCGGGTTCCGTACTTC.

This clonotype was picked up a small number of times. The genes are TRBV29-1 and TRBJ1-1, with D possibly TRBD1 on 6 matching bases. Germline values: CDR1 SQVTM, CDR2 ANQGSEA. V was shortened by 2 bases and J by 11 bases, with 15 bases between the two germline ends. The CDR3 spans 12 residues. For the CDR3, the DNA is TGCAGCGTTGAAAAGGGTCAGGGGACGGCTTTCTTT. Encoded protein: CSVEKGQGTAFF.

The rearrangement joins TRBV6-1 to TRBJ2-2, with D possibly matching TRBD1 (5 bases). The CDR3 length is 19 residues. Germline V gene sequence: CDR1 MNHNS, CDR2 SASEGT. V was trimmed by 7 bases and J by 3 bases, leaving 27 bases between them. This CDR3 is CASTGTSSAGQGDTGELFF. In DNA form, the CDR3 reads TGTGCCAGCACCGGTACCTCATCGGCAGGTCAAGGGGACACCGGGGAGCTGTTTTTT.

The chain employs TRBV5-1 and TRBJ2-7, with D perhaps TRBD1 or TRBD2 (5 bases each). The CDR3 runs to 13 residues. Germline V gene lookup returns CDR1 SGHRS and CDR2 YFSETQ. Trimming took off 6 bases at V and 2 bases at J, with 12 bases between the two ends. Here the CDR3 DNA reads TGCGCCAGCACCGGGACGTTGACCTACGAGCAGTACTTC. Translation gives CASTGTLTYEQYF.

This chain connects TRBV20-1 to TRBJ2-4; 10 bases fit TRBD1. This CDR3 is 15 amino acids long. Per the germline V gene, CDR1 is DFQATT and CDR2 is SNEGSKA (reference sequence). After removal of 5 bases from V and 1 base from J, the junction contained 5 bases not matched to a gene. Here the CDR3 reads CSAGGQGVAKNIQYF. The CDR3 DNA reads TGCAGTGCTGGTGGACAGGGGGTTGCCAAAAACATTCAGTACTTC.

The V call is TRBV6-6, the J call TRBJ2-5; tentative D call: TRBD2 (5 bases). The J call may not be correct, given that the DNA end is closer to TRBJ2-7. CDR1 and CDR2 (germline): MNHNY, SVGAGI (reference sequence). This CDR3 has 13 residues. DNA of the CDR3: TGTGCCAGCAGCCCGGACTTACAAGGCGAGCAGTACTTC. This codes for CASSPDLQGEQYF.

Concerning this clonotype itself: An end of the junction does not agree with germline; a read error may underlie this. The V gene is TRBV6-1, the J gene TRBJ2-7, with no clear D. This CDR3 region has 15 residues. Per germline, CDR1 MNHNS and CDR2 SASEGT. CDR3 residues: CASREAGPYFYEQYF. DNA of the CDR3: TGTGCCAGCAGAGAAGCCGGACCCTATTTCTACGAGCAGTACTTC.

The genes are TRBV6-6 and TRBJ2-7; D possibly corresponds to TRBD1 (6 bases). The CDR3 covers 12 residues. CDR1 MNHNY and CDR2 SVGAGI come from the germline V gene (reference sequence). Trimming shortened V by 11 bases and J by 5 bases, and 16 bases separated the two germline ends. CDR3 sequence reads: CACHQGFHEQYF. The CDR3, as DNA: TGTGCCTGCCATCAGGGGTTCCACGAGCAGTACTTC.

This clonotype was seen just once. J is TRBJ2-4 and V is TRBV6-5, with a tentative D call TRBD1 (6 bases). Germline V gene data show CDR1 as MNHEY and CDR2 as SVGAGI. This CDR3 is 16 amino acids long. The V end lost 5 bases, the J end lost 3 bases, and 17 bases lay between the germline ends. Here the CDR3 reads CASSPDPQGGKNIQYF. CDR3 sequence (DNA): TGTGCCAGCAGTCCAGATCCCCAAGGGGGCAAAAACATTCAGTACTTC.

The chain couples TRBV6-2 or TRBV6-3 to TRBJ1-1; D remains ambiguous. Between the trimmed V and J ends, which lost 2 bases and 5 bases, there was a span of 15 bases. This CDR3 contains 15 residues. From germline, CDR1 is MNHEY and CDR2 SVGEGT. CDR3: CASSYGVGVGTEAFF. CDR3 DNA: TGTGCCAGCAGTTACGGCGTCGGAGTGGGAACTGAAGCTTTCTTT.

This chain connects TRBV24-1 to TRBJ2-1; 8 nucleotides line up with TRBD1. Germline V lookup: CDR1 KGHDR, CDR2 SFDVKD. J gave up 8 bases and V 10 bases, and 15 bases lay outside the gene matches. The CDR3 sequence is 15 residues long. In DNA, the CDR3 is TGTGCCACTCGAACAAACAGGGGGTCTCGGGATGAGCAGTTCTTC. The encoded protein is CATRTNRGSRDEQFF.

This clonotype came up many times. The chain joins TRBV20-1 to TRBJ2-7; the match to TRBD1 covers 8 bases. Trimming took 6 bases from V and 1 from J; bases not matched to a gene: 8. Germline CDR1 is DFQATT and CDR2 is SNEGSKA (reference sequence). The length of the CDR3 is 14 residues. CDR3 in DNA: TGCAGTGCCTACGGACAGGGACTTTCCTACGAGCAGTACTTC. Encoded protein: CSAYGQGLSYEQYF.

The V call is TRBV20-1, the J call TRBJ2-5; 7 bases map to TRBD2. V dropped 6 bases and J dropped 5; count of bases not matched to a gene: 9. The CDR3 extends over 13 amino acids. The germline CDR1 and CDR2 sequences are DFQATT and SNEGSKA (reference sequence). The CDR3 reads CSAGGSMGETQYF. For the CDR3, the DNA is TGCAGTGCGGGGGGGTCGATGGGGGAGACCCAGTACTTC.

The chain carries TRBV9 and TRBJ1-1; perhaps TRBD1 as D (6 bases). Trimming removed 0 bases from V and 2 bases from J, with 14 bases in between. The germline gives CDR1 SGDLS, CDR2 YYNGEE. The CDR3 sequence is 16 residues long. The CDR3 loop is CASSVAGDMGNTEAFF. The CDR3 coding sequence is TGTGCCAGCAGCGTAGCGGGGGACATGGGCAACACTGAAGCTTTCTTT. The whole variable domain, remainder taken from reference TRBV9 and TRBJ1-1, is DSGVTQTPKHLITATGQRVTLRCSPRSGDLSVYWYQQSLDQGLQFLIQYYNGEERAKGNILERFSAQQFPDLHSELNLSSLELGDSALYFCASSVAGDMGNTEAFFGQGTRLTVV.

The rearrangement joins TRBV2 to TRBJ2-7; 7 nucleotides align to TRBD1. This CDR3 spans 13 amino acids. V dropped 10 bases and J dropped 3; count of bases not matched to a gene: 9. Germline-derived CDR1 and CDR2 are SNHLY and FYNNEI. The chain's CDR3 is CATKWDSNYEQYF. The CDR3 region has the DNA TGTGCCACGAAGTGGGACAGTAACTACGAGCAGTACTTC. The variable domain in full, with the rest retrieved from reference TRBV2 and TRBJ2-7, is EPEVTQTPSHQVTQMGQEVILRCVPISNHLYFYWYRQILGQKVEFLVSFYNNEISEKSEIFDDQFSVERPDGSNFTLKIRSTKLEDSAMYFCATKWDSNYEQYFGPGTRLTVT.

This clonotype was picked up many times. The junction departs from germline at one end; a sequencing error may be responsible. V usage is TRBV7-7 and J usage is TRBJ2-5, with 7 bases fitting TRBD1. The CDR3 spans 15 residues. Looked up from germline, CDR1 is SSHAT and CDR2 is FNYEAQ (reference sequence). CDR3 loop: CASSSSQDRRETQYF. CDR3 nucleotides: TGTGCTAGCAGCTCCTCGCAGGACAGGAGGGAGACCCAGTACTTC.

CDR3 nucleotides: TGTGCCAGCAGTACGACGGACAGTTTCAATGAGCAGTTCTTC. Its translation: CASSTTDSFNEQFF. This chain links TRBV12-3 or TRBV12-4 with TRBJ2-1, with D perhaps TRBD1 (6 bases). V dropped 5 bases and J dropped 6 bases, with 14 bases sitting between them. The CDR3 extends over 14 amino acids.

The gene calls are TRBV6-2 or TRBV6-3 and TRBJ2-1; 9 bases match TRBD2. The CDR3 consists of 14 residues. CDR1 MNHEY and CDR2 SVGEGT come from the germline V gene. J lost 4 bases, V lost 10 bases, and 8 bases had no gene match. In DNA form, the CDR3 reads TGTGCCACCCATAGCGGGAGCGGTTACAATGAGCAGTTCTTC. It is translated as CATHSGSGYNEQFF.

As for this clonotype: One base away lies a much larger clone, so this may be a sequencing read error. The chain combines TRBV7-2 with TRBJ2-4; 11 bases match TRBD2. Judging by the DNA end, TRBJ2-7 fits better; the J call may be wrong. The CDR3 loop spans 16 amino acids. Germline assignment: CDR1 SGHTA and CDR2 FQGNSA. CDR3 nucleotide sequence: TGTACCAGCAGCCCCCCTAGCGGGAGGATCGGGGGCGAGCAGTACTTC. Translation: CTSSPPSGRIGGEQYF.

This clonotype was seen only a few times. This chain connects TRBV7-2 to TRBJ2-1; 8 nucleotides agree with TRBD2. V shed 6 bases, J shed 0 bases, and the junction held 7 bases outside the gene matches. This CDR3 comprises 16 residues. Looked up from germline, CDR1 is SGHTA and CDR2 is FQGNSA. CDR3 coding DNA: TGTGCCAGCAGGCCCACTAGCGGCCCCTCCTACAATGAGCAGTTCTTC. Protein: CASRPTSGPSYNEQFF.

In this sample, this clonotype turned up many times. The rearrangement links TRBV5-1 to TRBJ2-1; 8 nucleotides line up with TRBD2. CDR1 is SGHRS, CDR2 YFSETQ, per germline. The CDR3 loop spans 15 amino acids. V lost 4 bases, J lost 9 bases, and 12 bases stayed unmatched. For the CDR3, the DNA is TGCGCCAGCAGCCAACGAACAGCGGGAGCGGGTGAGCAGTTCTTC. Translation gives CASSQRTAGAGEQFF.

This clonotype appeared once. Germline is not matched at one junction end, which may reflect a read error. The chain links TRBV10-3 to TRBJ1-2; 9 bases line up with TRBD1. The germline CDR1 and CDR2 sequences are ENHRY and SYGVKD. The CDR3 spans 17 residues. The CDR3 sequence: CVISQQGAALTNYGYTF. CDR3 DNA: TGTGTCATCAGTCAACAGGGGGCCGCGCTAACCAACTATGGCTACACCTTC.

This clonotype was detected only a few times. The chain recombines TRBV29-1 with TRBJ2-7; possibly TRBD2 for D (6 bases). V was shortened by 6 bases and J by 2 bases, with 20 bases between the two germline ends. CDR3 length: 15 residues. Germline CDR1 reads SQVTM; CDR2 reads ANQGSEA. The CDR3 region has the DNA TGCAGCGTGGGAGGACCCGGACTGGCACCCTACGAGCAGTACTTC. Translating gives CSVGGPGLAPYEQYF.

This clonotype occurred many times. V and J are TRBV29-1 and TRBJ2-1; the D gene is possibly TRBD2 (5 bases). Germline loops: CDR1 SQVTM, CDR2 ANQGSEA. The CDR3 consists of 12 residues. V lost 5 bases to trimming and J lost 4 bases, with 9 bases between them. CDR3 in DNA: TGCAGCGTTCCAGAGCGGTACAATGAGCAGTTCTTC. This translates into CSVPERYNEQFF.